This record covers a single TCR beta chain. This entry comes from a study of T cell changes during pregnancy in multiple sclerosis. Here immunoSEQ multiplex PCR was the method, and the copy in TCRdb shows in-frame clones only, minus some. The data hold roughly 97,000 clones, with 75% to 95% observed a single time. V lost 7 bases, J lost 0 bases, and 21 bases stayed unmatched. This CDR3 has 20 amino acids. The rearrangement joins TRBV23-1 to TRBJ1-1; 9 positions agree with TRBD1. TRBV23-1 is an open reading frame whose function is uncertain. The origin of this receptor is a female donor in good health, enrolled as a control in a pregnancy study. The material sequenced was peripheral blood, taken in the second trimester of pregnancy. CDR3 in DNA: TGCGCCAGCATATACAGGGGGCGAATCCCCTCGATTCGGATGAACACTGAAGCTTTCTTT. This codes for CASIYRGRIPSIRMNTEAFF.